Presented here are 15 T cell receptor beta chains from one specimen sequenced in a study of blood T cell repertoires in COVID-19. Clones were sequenced by immunoSEQ multiplex PCR, and TCRdb holds only the in-frame ones, with some missing. This sample has about 320,000 clones; 80% to 90% occur once, and the top ten carry under 7.5%. Sequenced input: peripheral blood. The origin of the receptors is a young man who had recovered from COVID-19.

The rearrangement uses TRBV5-1 and TRBJ2-1; 10 positions match TRBD2. The CDR3 is 16 amino acids. J gave up 5 bases and V 4 bases, and 9 bases lay outside the gene matches. Germline values: CDR1 SGHRS, CDR2 YFSETQ. CDR3 nucleotide sequence: TGCGCCAGCAGCAGAATAGCGGGAGGAACAAACAATGAGCAGTTCTTC. This sequence encodes CASSRIAGGTNNEQFF.

This chain joins TRBV27 and TRBJ2-5, with TRBD2 matching 8 bases. The CDR3 sequence is 14 residues long. CDR1 is MNHEY, CDR2 SMNVEV, per germline (reference sequence). The J segment lost 2 bases and the V segment lost 6 bases, leaving 5 bases of the junction unmatched. The CDR3 sequence is CASSPTSGQETQYF. CDR3 nucleotide sequence: TGTGCCAGCAGCCCAACTAGCGGACAAGAGACCCAGTACTTC.

The chain couples TRBV19 to TRBJ2-7; 12 positions match TRBD2. With 5 bases clipped from V and 5 bases from J, the junction kept 4 bases outside the gene matches. The CDR3 contains 14 residues. Per germline, CDR1 LNHDA and CDR2 SQIVND (reference sequence). CDR3 loop: CASSQTSGSDEQYF. The CDR3 nucleotides are TGTGCCAGTAGTCAGACTAGCGGGAGTGACGAGCAGTACTTC.

This clone was seen just once. The chain links TRBV27 to TRBJ2-1; 12 bases line up with TRBD1. Trimming at V came to 10 bases and at J to 6 bases, leaving 7 bases not matched to a gene. This CDR3 is built from 14 residues. Germline V gene lookup returns CDR1 MNHEY and CDR2 SMNVEV (reference sequence). The CDR3: CATYGTGGLNEQFF. CDR3 DNA: TGTGCCACGTATGGGACAGGGGGCCTCAATGAGCAGTTCTTC.

This chain connects TRBV4-2 to TRBJ2-1; weak D call: TRBD2 (6 bases). The CDR3 is 15 residues long. Germline values: CDR1 LGHNA, CDR2 YNFKEQ. V was clipped by 1 base and J by 3 bases, with 10 bases between them. The CDR3 loop is CASSQGGDFYNEQFF. The DNA for the CDR3 is TGTGCCAGCAGCCAAGGGGGGGACTTCTACAATGAGCAGTTCTTC.

The chain has TRBV4-1 and TRBJ1-6; no firm D call. The V end was cut by 0 bases, the J end by 0 bases, with 15 bases between. CDR1 is MGHRA, CDR2 YSYEKL, per germline. This CDR3 spans 19 amino acids. DNA for the CDR3: TGCGCCAGCAGCCAAGATGACCGGCTGGAGAGCTCCTATAATTCACCCCTCCACTTT. Amino acids: CASSQDDRLESSYNSPLHF.

The CDR3 loop is CASSDAGHSYEQYF. In nucleotides, the CDR3 is TGTGCCAGCAGCGACGCGGGGCATTCCTACGAGCAGTACTTC. The J gene is TRBJ2-7, the V gene TRBV6-5, with D possibly TRBD2 on 6 matching bases. The germline gives CDR1 MNHEY, CDR2 SVGAGI. Deletions cut 6 bases from V and 1 base from J, with 13 bases between. The CDR3 is 14 amino acids.

In DNA form, the CDR3 reads TGCGCCAGCAGTGAGTCAGACATTGACTCCTACAATGAGCAGTTCTTC. This translates into CASSESDIDSYNEQFF. The gene calls are TRBV10-2 and TRBJ2-1; no reliable D call. Germline V CDR1 and CDR2: WSHSY, SAAADI. Trimming took off 0 bases at V and 0 bases at J, with 9 bases between the two ends. The CDR3 runs to 16 residues.

The CDR3 is CASSSLAESSYEQYF. The CDR3 DNA is TGCGCCAGCAGCTCCCTAGCGGAGAGCTCCTACGAGCAGTACTTC. The chain has TRBV5-1 and TRBJ2-7; 7 positions agree with TRBD2. J was trimmed by 0 bases and V by 3 bases; bases with no gene match: 6. Germline V CDR1 and CDR2: SGHRS, YFSETQ. The CDR3 spans 15 residues.

This clone was seen a handful of times. This sequence joins TRBV18 and TRBJ1-2; TRBD1 agrees at 8 bases. V lost 0 bases and J lost 6; bases outside the gene matches: 3. This CDR3 is built from 14 residues. Germline assignment: CDR1 KGHSH and CDR2 LQKENI. The CDR3 loop is CASSPPGDRNGYTF. The CDR3 bases are TGTGCCAGCTCACCACCGGGGGACAGGAATGGCTACACCTTC.

This clone was seen a few times. The chain links TRBV2 to TRBJ2-2, with 7 bases that match TRBD2. This CDR3 region has 14 residues. CDR1 SNHLY and CDR2 FYNNEI come from the germline V gene. Losses at the gene ends were 7 bases for V and 1 base for J; bases not matched to a gene: 3. Here the CDR3 DNA reads TGTGCCAGCACTTGGGGGGGGAACACCGGGGAGCTGTTTTTT. Translation: CASTWGGNTGELFF.

Only a few counts were recorded for this clone. The chain links TRBV7-9 to TRBJ2-7; TRBD1 agrees at 7 bases. Trimming removed 5 bases from V and 2 bases from J; junction bases left unmatched: 9. The CDR3 covers 15 residues. The V gene's germline CDR1 is SEHNR and CDR2 FQNEAQ (reference sequence). CDR3 loop: CASSDRASPTYEQYF. For the CDR3, the DNA is TGTGCCAGCAGCGACAGGGCCTCCCCGACCTACGAGCAGTACTTC.

This chain uses TRBV19 with TRBJ2-1, with 7 bases matching TRBD2. CDR1 is LNHDA, CDR2 SQIVND, per germline (reference sequence). J gave up 4 bases and V 3 bases, and 9 bases lay outside the gene matches. The CDR3 runs 16 residues. The CDR3 here is CASSMGGWAVYNEQFF. The CDR3 nucleotides read TGTGCCAGTAGTATGGGGGGGTGGGCAGTGTACAATGAGCAGTTCTTC. The variable domain in full, with the rest retrieved from reference TRBV19 and TRBJ2-1, is DGGITQSPKYLFRKEGQNVTLSCEQNLNHDAMYWYRQDPGQGLRLIYYSQIVNDFQKGDIAEGYSVSREKKESFPLTVTSAQKNPTAFYLCASSMGGWAVYNEQFFGPGTRLTVL.

The chain has TRBV19 and TRBJ2-4; the D gene is possibly TRBD1 (6 bases). Germline CDR1 and CDR2: LNHDA and SQIVND (reference sequence). This CDR3 contains 15 residues. V was clipped by 3 bases and J by 8 bases, with 17 bases between them. CDR3 coding DNA: TGTGCCAGTAGTATGGACAGCACTCCCCTAGACATTCAGTACTTC. Translated: CASSMDSTPLDIQYF.

The CDR3 sequence: CATRDRGYNEQFF. CDR3 nucleotides: TGTGCCACCAGGGACAGGGGCTACAATGAGCAGTTCTTC. The rearrangement links TRBV15 to TRBJ2-1; 9 nucleotides match TRBD1. The germline V gene encodes CDR1 LNHNV and CDR2 YYDKDF (reference sequence). This CDR3 comprises 13 residues. V trimming: 6 bases; J trimming: 3 bases; junction bases outside the gene matches: 0.